This T cell receptor (beta chain) was documented in a study of response to subunit inactivated influenza vaccine. Using its own MiXCR run on the RT-PCR reads, TCRdb lists one record per CDR3 protein. The sample includes approximately 500,000 distinct CDR3 sequences, approximately 20% of them seen just once. Germline CDR1 reads SNHLY; CDR2 reads FYNNEI. This CDR3 contains 13 residues. Trimming left V 10 bases short and J 4 bases short, with 16 bases between. The same data also went into a second study, on T cells expressing NK-cell markers. This second report adds: What made the TCR beta cDNA was 5'RACE template switching with UMIs. In a handful of donors, these clonotypes also led the CD3+CD56-NKG2C+ fraction.

The source is a man in his fifties who received an inactivated influenza vaccine. The sequenced sample was CD4+ T cells sorted from PBMCs, obtained approximately 13 days after vaccination. The V gene is TRBV2, the J gene TRBJ1-1; unclear D gene. The CDR3 DNA is TGTGCCACCAAGGAGAGGGATTCCACTGAAGCTTTCTTT. This encodes CATKERDSTEAFF.